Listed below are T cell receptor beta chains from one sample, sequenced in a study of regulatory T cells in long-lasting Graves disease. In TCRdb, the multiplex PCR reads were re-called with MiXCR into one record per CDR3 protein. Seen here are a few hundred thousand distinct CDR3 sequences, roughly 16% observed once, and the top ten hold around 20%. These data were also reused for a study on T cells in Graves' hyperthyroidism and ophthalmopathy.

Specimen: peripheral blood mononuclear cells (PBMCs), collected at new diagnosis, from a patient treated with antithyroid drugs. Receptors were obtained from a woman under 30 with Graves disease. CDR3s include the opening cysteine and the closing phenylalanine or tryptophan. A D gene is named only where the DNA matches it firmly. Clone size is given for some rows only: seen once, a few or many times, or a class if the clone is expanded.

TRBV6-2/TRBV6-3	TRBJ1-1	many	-	CASSWALTLKLSLDKTNTEAFF	-
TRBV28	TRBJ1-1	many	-	CASRSMNTEAFF	TGTGCCAGCAGGAGCATGAACACTGAAGCTTTCTTT
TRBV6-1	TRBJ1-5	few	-	CASNDSNQPQHF	TGTGCCAGCAACGACAGCAATCAGCCCCAGCATTTT
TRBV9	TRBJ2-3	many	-	CASSVERTDTQYF	TGTGCCAGCAGTGTCGAACGCACAGATACGCAGTATTTT
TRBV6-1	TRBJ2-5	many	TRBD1	CASRGDRAPQETQYF	TGTGCCAGCAGAGGGGACAGGGCGCCCCAAGAGACCCAGTACTTC
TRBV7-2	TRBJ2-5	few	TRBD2	CASSVGLAGGKETQYF	TGTGCCAGCAGCGTGGGACTAGCGGGGGGGAAAGAGACCCAGTACTTC
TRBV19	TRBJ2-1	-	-	CASTGRGWYNEQFF	TGTGCCAGTACCGGAAGGGGTTGGTACAATGAGCAGTTCTTC
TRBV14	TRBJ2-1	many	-	CASSPGVPNEQFF	TGTGCCAGCAGCCCCGGGGTACCCAATGAGCAGTTCTTC
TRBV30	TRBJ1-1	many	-	CAWSVGSKAFF	TGTGCCTGGAGTGTAGGCAGCAAAGCTTTCTTT
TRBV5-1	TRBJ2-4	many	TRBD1	CASSLGQGQVIQYF	TGCGCCAGCAGCCTCGGACAGGGGCAGGTCATTCAGTACTTC
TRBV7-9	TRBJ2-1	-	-	CASSLEFGGYNEQFF	TGTGCCAGCAGCTTAGAATTTGGGGGTTACAATGAGCAGTTCTTC
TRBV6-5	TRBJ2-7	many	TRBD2	CASSYSGPSGSRHEQYF	TGTGCCAGCAGTTACTCGGGCCCTAGCGGGAGTAGGCACGAGCAGTACTTC
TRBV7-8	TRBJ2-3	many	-	CASSRGLYTDTQYF	TGTGCCAGCAGCCGCGGGCTATACACAGATACGCAGTATTTT
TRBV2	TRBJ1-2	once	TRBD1	CASSLSGTGRHGYTF	TGTGCCAGCAGTTTGTCCGGGACAGGGCGGCATGGCTACACCTTC
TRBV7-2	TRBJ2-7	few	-	CASSSPISQQYF	TGTGCCAGCAGCTCCCCCATCAGCCAGCAGTACTTC
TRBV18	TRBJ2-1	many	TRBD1	CASSPPDRGPYNEQFF	TGTGCCAGCTCACCACCGGACAGGGGCCCCTACAATGAGCAGTTCTTC
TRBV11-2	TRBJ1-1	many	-	CASSPRRSLLGTEAFF	TGTGCCAGCAGCCCCCGACGGTCCCTCTTGGGCACTGAAGCTTTCTTT
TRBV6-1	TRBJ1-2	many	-	CASSRQNPHGYTF	TGTGCCAGCTCCCGACAAAACCCCCATGGCTACACCTTC
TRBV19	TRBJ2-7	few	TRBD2	CASSMVAGGIYEQYF	TGTGCCAGTAGTATGGTGGCGGGGGGCATCTACGAGCAGTACTTC
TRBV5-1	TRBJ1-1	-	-	CASSLENTEALF	TGCGCCAGCAGCTTGGAGAACACTGAAGCTCTCTTT
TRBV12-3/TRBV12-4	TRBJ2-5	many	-	CASSSPGKAGETQYF	TGTGCCAGCAGTTCCCCGGGAAAGGCGGGAGAGACCCAGTACTTC
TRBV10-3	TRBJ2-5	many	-	CAISADPGETQYF	TGTGCCATCAGTGCGGACCCCGGCGAGACCCAGTACTTC
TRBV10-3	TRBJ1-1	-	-	CAIGSHSEAFF	TGTGCCATCGGAAGTCACAGTGAAGCTTTCTTT
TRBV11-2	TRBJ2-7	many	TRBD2	CASRTAGLSYEQYF	TGTGCCAGCAGAACAGCGGGACTATCCTACGAGCAGTACTTC
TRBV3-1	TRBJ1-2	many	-	CASSQERRNPRSGYTF	TGTGCCAGCAGCCAAGAACGAAGGAACCCTAGGAGTGGCTACACCTTC
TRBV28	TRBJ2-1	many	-	CASSVGGGNNEQFF	TGTGCCAGCAGTGTAGGGGGTGGGAACAATGAGCAGTTCTTC
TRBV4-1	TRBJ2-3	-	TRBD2	CASSQEPAGSTDTQYF	TGCGCCAGCAGCCAAGAACCAGCGGGAAGCACAGATACGCAGTATTTT
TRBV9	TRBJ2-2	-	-	CASSVVTSPGPAGELFF	TGTGCCAGCAGCGTAGTTACTAGCCCTGGACCCGCCGGGGAGCTGTTTTTT
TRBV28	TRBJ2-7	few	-	CASSFSNKYEQYF	TGTGCCAGCAGTTTCTCCAACAAGTACGAGCAGTACTTC
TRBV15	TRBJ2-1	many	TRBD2	CATSRDILGAGVRGTYNEQFF	TGTGCCACCAGCAGAGATATATTAGGAGCGGGAGTTCGAGGTACCTACAATGAGCAGTTCTTC
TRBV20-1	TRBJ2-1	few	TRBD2	CSARDTSGKTFSYNEQFF	TGCAGTGCTAGAGATACCAGCGGGAAAACCTTCTCCTACAATGAGCAGTTCTTC
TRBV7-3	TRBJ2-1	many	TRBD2	CASSFGLAGDNEQFF	TGTGCCAGCAGCTTTGGACTAGCGGGGGACAATGAGCAGTTCTTC
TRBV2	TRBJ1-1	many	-	CASKWGENTEAFF	TGTGCCAGCAAGTGGGGGGAGAACACTGAAGCTTTCTTT
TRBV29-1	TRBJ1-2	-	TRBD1	CSVNRGTDGYTF	TGCAGCGTAAACAGGGGGACCGATGGCTACACCTTC
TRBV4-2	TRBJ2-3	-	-	CASSKATDTQYF	TGTGCCAGCAGCAAGGCCACAGATACGCAGTATTTT
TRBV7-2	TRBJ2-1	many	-	CAGSRGTRSYNEQFF	TGTGCCGGCAGCCGAGGGACCAGATCCTACAATGAGCAGTTCTTC
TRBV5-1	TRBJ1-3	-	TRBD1	CASSLAGTGRGNTIYF	TGCGCCAGCAGCTTGGCCGGGACAGGGCGAGGAAACACCATATATTTT
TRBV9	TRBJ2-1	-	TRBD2	CASSAGLAGGPHYNEQFF	TGTGCCAGCAGTGCGGGACTAGCGGGGGGGCCGCACTACAATGAGCAGTTCTTC